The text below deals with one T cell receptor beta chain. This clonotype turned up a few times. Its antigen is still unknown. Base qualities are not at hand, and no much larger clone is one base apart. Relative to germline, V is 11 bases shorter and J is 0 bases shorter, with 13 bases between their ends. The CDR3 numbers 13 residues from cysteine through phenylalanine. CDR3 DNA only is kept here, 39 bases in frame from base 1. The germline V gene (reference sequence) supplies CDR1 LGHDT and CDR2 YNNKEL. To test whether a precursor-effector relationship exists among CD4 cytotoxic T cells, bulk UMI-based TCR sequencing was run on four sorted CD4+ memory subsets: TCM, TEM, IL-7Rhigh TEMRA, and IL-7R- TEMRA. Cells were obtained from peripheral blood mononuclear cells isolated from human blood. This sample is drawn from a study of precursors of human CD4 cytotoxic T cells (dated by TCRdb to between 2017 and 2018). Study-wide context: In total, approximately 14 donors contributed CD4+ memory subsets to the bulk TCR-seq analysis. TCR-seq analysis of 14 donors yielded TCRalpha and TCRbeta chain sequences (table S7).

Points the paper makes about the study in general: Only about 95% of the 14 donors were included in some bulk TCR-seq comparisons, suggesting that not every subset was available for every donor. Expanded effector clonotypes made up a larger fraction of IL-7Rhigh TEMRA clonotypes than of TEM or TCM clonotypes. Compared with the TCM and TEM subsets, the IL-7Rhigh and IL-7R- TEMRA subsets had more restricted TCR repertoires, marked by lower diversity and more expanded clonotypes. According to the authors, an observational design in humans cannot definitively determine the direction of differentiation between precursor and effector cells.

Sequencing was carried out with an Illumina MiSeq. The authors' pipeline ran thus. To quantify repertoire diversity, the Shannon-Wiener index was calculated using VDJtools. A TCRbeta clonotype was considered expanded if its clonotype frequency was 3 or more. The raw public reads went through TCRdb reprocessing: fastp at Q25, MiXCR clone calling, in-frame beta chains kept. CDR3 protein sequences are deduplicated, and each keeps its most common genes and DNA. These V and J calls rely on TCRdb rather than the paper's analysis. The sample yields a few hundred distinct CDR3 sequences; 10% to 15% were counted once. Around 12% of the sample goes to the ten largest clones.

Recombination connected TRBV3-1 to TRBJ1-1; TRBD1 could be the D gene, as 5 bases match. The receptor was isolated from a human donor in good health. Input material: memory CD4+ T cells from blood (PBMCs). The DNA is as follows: TGTGCCTCGTGGGGGGAAATGAACACTGAAGCTTTCTTT. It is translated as CASWGEMNTEAFF.